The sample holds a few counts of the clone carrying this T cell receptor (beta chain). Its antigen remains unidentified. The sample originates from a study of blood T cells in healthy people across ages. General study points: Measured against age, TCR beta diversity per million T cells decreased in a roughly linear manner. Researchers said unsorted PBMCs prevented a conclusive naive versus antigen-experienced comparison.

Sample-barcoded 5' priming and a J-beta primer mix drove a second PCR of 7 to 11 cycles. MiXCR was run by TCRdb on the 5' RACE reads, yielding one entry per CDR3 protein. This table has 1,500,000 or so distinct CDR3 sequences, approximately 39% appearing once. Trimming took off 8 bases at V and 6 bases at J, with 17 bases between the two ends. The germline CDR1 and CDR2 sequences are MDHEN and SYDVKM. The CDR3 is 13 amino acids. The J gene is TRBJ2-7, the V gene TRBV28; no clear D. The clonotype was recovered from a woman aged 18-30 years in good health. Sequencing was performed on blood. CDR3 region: CASLSFLSTEQYF. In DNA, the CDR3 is TGTGCCAGCCTCAGTTTTTTGTCTACCGAGCAGTACTTC.